This section outlines one T cell receptor beta chain sequence together with its context. CDR3 size: 13 residues. CDR1 and CDR2 from the germline V gene are WNHNN and SYGVQD (reference sequence). Deletions cut 7 bases from V and 3 bases from J, with 13 bases between. The sample originates from a study of Ad26.COV2.S vaccination and SARS-CoV-2 variants. TCRdb keeps only in-frame clones here, not all; method: immunoSEQ multiplex PCR. In the table there are some 450,000 clones, 90% of which are singletons. Treatment given: roughly 20 received Ad26.COV2.S at low or high dose, single or two shots; about five received placebo; per-sample allocation not given. The samples were gathered on day 63 after the first injection of vaccine or placebo.

Sequences were derived from peripheral blood, sampled in a trial of Ad26.COV2.S vaccine versus placebo. This TCR was recovered from a person aged 18-60 years who received the Ad26.COV2.S COVID-19 vaccine or a placebo. V is TRBV10-1 and J is TRBJ2-7; no firm D call. The CDR3 nucleotides are TGCGCCAGCATTGGCCAGCTCTACTACGAGCAGTACTTC. This sequence encodes CASIGQLYYEQYF.